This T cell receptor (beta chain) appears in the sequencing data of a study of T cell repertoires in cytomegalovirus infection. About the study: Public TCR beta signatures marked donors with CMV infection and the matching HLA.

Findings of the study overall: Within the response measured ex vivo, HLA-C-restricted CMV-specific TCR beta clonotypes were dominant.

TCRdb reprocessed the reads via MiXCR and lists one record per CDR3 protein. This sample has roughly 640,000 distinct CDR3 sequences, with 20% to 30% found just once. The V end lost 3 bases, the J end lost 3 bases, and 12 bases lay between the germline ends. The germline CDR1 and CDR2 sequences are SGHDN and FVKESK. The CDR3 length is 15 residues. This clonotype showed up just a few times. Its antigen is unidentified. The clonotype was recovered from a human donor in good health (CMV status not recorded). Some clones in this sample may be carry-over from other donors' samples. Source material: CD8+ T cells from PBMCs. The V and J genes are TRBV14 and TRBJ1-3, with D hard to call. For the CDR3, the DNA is TGTGCCAGCAGCCATATTTGGAGTCTTGGAAACACCATATATTTT. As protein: CASSHIWSLGNTIYF.